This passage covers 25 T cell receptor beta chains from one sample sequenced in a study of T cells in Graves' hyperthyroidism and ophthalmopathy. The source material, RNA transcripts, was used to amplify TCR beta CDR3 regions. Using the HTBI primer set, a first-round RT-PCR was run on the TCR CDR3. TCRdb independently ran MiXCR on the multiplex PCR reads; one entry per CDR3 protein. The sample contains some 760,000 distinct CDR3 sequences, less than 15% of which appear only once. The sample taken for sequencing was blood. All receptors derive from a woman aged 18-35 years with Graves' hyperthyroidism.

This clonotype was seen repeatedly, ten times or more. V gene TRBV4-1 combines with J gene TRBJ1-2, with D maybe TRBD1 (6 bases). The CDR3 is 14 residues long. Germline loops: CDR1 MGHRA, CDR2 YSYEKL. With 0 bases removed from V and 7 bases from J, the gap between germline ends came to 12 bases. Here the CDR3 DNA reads TGCGCCAGCAGCCAAGAACCGGGGACATCTGGCTACACCTTC. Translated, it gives CASSQEPGTSGYTF.

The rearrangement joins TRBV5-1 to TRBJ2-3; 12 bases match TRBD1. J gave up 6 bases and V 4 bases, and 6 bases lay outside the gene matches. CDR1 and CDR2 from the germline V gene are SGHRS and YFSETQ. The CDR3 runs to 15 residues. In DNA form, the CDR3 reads TGCGCCAGCAGCATGACGGGACAGGGGGCGGATACGCAGTATTTT. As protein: CASSMTGQGADTQYF.

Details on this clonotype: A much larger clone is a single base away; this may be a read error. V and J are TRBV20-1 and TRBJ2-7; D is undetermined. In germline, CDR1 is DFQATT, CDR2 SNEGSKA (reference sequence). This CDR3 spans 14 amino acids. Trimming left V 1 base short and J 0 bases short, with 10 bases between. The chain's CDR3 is CSARGQRSSYEQYF. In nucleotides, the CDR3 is TGCAGTGCTAGAGGGCAGAGGAGCTCCTACGAGCAGTACTTC.

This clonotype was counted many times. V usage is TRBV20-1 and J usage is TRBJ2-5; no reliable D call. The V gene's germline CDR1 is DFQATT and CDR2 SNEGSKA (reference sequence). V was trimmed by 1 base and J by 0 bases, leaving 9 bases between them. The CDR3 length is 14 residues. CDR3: CSARAKAYQETQYF. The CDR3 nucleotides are TGCAGTGCTAGAGCGAAGGCATACCAAGAGACCCAGTACTTC.

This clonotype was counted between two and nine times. The CDR3 DNA reads TGTGCCAGCAGCTCCACGCCCCGTGGCAGAAACACTGAAGCTTTCTTT. As protein: CASSSTPRGRNTEAFF. The rearrangement uses TRBV7-9 and TRBJ1-1; unclear D gene. CDR1 and CDR2 (germline): SEHNR, FQNEAQ (reference sequence). CDR3 length equals 16 residues. V lost 4 bases and J lost 2, with 17 bases in between.

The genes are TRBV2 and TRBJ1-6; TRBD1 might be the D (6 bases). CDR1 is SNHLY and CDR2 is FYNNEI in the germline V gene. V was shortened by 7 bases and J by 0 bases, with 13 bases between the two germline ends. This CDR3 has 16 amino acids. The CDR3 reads CASKGGTFSYNSPLHF. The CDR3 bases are TGTGCCAGCAAGGGGGGGACATTCTCCTATAATTCACCCCTCCACTTT.

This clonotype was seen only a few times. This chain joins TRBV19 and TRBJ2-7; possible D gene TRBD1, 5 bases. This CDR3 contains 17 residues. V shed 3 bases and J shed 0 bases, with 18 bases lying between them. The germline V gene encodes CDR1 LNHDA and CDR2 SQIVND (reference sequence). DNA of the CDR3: TGTGCCAGTAGTATTCCCCCTGGGCAGGGTCCCTCCTACGAGCAGTACTTC. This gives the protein CASSIPPGQGPSYEQYF.

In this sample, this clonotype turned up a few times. The CDR3 DNA follows: TGTGCCAGCAGCGGGCAAAGGACAGGGGGCGTTTTAGCTTTCTTT. Its protein is CASSGQRTGGVLAFF. The V gene is TRBV5-8, the J gene TRBJ1-1; 11 nucleotides match TRBD1. CDR1 is SGHTS and CDR2 is YDEGEE in the germline V gene. This CDR3 is built from 15 residues. V gave up 4 bases and J gave up 10 bases; unmatched junction bases: 12.

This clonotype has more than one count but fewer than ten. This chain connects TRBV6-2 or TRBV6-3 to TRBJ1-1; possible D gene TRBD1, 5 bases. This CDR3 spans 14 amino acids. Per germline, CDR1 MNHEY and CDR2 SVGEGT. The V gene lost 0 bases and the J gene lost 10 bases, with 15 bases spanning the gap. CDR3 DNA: TGTGCCAGCAGTTACTCGACAGCGAAGTTGGGAGCTTTCTTT. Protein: CASSYSTAKLGAFF.

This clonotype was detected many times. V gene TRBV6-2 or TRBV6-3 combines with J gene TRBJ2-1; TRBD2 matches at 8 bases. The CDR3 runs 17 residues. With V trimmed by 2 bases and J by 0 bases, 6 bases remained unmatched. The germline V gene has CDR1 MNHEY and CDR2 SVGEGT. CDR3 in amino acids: CASSYPGGGNSYNEQFF. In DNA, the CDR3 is TGTGCCAGCAGTTACCCGGGCGGGGGGAACTCCTACAATGAGCAGTTCTTC.

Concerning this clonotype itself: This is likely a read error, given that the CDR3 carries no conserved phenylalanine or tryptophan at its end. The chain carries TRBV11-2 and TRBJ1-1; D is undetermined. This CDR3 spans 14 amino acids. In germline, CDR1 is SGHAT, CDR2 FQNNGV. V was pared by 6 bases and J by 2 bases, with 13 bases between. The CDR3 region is CASSKRRLNTEAFS. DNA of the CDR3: TGTGCCAGCAGTAAACGACGGTTAAACACTGAAGCTTTCTCT.

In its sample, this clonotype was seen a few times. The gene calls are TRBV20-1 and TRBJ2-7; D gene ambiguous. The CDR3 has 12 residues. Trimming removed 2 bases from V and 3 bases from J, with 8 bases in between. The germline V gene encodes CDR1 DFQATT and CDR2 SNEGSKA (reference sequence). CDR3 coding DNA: TGCAGTGCTAGACTGGGCAGCTACGAGCAGTACTTC. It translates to CSARLGSYEQYF.

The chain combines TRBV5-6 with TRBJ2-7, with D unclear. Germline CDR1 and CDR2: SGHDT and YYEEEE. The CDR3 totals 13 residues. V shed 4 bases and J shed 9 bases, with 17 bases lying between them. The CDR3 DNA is TGTGCCAGCAGCATCACCTCGGGCGTGGGGCAGTACTTC. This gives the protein CASSITSGVGQYF.

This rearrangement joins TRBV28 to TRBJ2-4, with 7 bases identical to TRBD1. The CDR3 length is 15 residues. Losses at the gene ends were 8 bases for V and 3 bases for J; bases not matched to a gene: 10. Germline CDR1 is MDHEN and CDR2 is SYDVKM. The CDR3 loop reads CASGLRQGGKNIQYF. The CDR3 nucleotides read TGTGCCAGCGGGCTCCGACAGGGCGGCAAAAACATTCAGTACTTC.

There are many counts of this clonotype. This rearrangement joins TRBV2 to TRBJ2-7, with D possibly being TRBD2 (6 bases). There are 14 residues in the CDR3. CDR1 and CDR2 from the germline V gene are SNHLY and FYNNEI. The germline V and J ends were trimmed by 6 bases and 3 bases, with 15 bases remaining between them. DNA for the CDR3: TGTGCCAGCAGGTCGAAGGGCGGGAACTACGAGCAGTACTTC. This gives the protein CASRSKGGNYEQYF.

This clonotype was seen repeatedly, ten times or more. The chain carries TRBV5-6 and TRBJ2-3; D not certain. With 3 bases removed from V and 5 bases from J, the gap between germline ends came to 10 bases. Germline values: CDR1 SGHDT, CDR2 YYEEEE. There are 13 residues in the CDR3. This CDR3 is CASSSHGGDTQYF. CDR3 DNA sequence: TGTGCCAGCAGCTCCCACGGCGGAGATACGCAGTATTTT.

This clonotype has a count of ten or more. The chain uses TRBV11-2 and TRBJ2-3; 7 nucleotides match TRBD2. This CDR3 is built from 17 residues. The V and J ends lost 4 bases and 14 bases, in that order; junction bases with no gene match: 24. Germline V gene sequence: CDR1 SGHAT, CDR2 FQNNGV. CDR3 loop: CASSSLNERDQLGRGYF. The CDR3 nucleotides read TGTGCCAGCAGCTCCTTGAATGAGCGGGATCAACTCGGAAGGGGGTATTTT.

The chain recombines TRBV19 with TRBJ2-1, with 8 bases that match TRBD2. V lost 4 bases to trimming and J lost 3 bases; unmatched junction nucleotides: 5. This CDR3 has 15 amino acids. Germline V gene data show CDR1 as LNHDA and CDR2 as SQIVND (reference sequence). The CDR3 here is CASSTRTSYYNEQFF. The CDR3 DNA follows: TGTGCCAGTAGTACGCGGACTAGCTACTACAATGAGCAGTTCTTC.

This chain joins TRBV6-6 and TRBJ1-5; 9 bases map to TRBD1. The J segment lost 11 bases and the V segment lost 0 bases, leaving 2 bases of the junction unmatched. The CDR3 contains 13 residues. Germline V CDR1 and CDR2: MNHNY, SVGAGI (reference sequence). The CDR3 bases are TGTGCCAGCAGTTACTCTGGGGACAGGGCCCAGCATTTT. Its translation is CASSYSGDRAQHF.

The CDR3: CSARAHPWGGTPYNEQFF. The CDR3 nucleotides read TGCAGTGCTAGAGCCCATCCTTGGGGGGGAACCCCCTACAATGAGCAGTTCTTC. The chain combines TRBV20-1 with TRBJ2-1, with 7 bases lining up with TRBD2. The CDR3 loop spans 18 amino acids. Per the germline V gene, CDR1 is DFQATT and CDR2 is SNEGSKA (reference sequence). V trimming: 1 base; J trimming: 2 bases; junction bases outside the gene matches: 14.

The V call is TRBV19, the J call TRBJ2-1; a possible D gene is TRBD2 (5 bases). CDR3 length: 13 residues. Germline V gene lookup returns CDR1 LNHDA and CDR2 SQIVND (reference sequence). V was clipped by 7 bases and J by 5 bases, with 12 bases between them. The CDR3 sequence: CASKRLTNNEQFF. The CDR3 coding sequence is TGTGCCAGTAAAAGACTAACCAACAATGAGCAGTTCTTC.

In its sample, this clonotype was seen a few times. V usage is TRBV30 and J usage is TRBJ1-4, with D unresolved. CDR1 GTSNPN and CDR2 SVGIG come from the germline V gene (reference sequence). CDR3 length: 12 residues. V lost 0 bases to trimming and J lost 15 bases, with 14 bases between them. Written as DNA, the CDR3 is TGTGCCTGGAGTGTACTGGGGAGAAGGATGTTTTTT. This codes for CAWSVLGRRMFF.

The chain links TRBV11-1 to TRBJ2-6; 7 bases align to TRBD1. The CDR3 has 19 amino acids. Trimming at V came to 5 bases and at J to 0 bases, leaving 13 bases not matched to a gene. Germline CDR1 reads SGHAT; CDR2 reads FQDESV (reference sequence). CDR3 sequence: CASSTADGTVISGANVLTF. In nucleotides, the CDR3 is TGTGCCAGCAGCACTGCGGACGGGACAGTTATCTCTGGGGCCAACGTCCTGACTTTC. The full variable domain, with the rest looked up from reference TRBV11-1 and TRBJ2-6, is EAEVAQSPRYKITEKSQAVAFWCDPISGHATLYWYRQILGQGPELLVQFQDESVVDDSQLPKDRFSAERLKGVDSTLKIQPAELGDSAMYLCASSTADGTVISGANVLTFGAGSRLTVL.

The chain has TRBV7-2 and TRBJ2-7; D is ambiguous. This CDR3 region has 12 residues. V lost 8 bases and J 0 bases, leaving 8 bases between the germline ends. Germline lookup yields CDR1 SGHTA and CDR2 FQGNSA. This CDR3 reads CASYRSSYEQYF. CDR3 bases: TGTGCCAGCTATCGCAGCTCCTACGAGCAGTACTTC. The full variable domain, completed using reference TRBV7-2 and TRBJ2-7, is GAGVSQSPSNKVTEKGKDVELRCDPISGHTALYWYRQSLGQGLEFLIYFQGNSAPDKSGLPSDRFSAERTGGSVSTLTIQRTQQEDSAVYLCASYRSSYEQYFGPGTRLTVT.

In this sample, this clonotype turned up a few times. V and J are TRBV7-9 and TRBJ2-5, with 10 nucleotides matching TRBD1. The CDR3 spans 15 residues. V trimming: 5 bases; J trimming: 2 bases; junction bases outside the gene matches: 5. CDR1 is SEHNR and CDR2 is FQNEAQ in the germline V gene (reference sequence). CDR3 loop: CASSPWDRGQETQYF. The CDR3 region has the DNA TGTGCCAGCAGCCCCTGGGACAGGGGACAAGAGACCCAGTACTTC.